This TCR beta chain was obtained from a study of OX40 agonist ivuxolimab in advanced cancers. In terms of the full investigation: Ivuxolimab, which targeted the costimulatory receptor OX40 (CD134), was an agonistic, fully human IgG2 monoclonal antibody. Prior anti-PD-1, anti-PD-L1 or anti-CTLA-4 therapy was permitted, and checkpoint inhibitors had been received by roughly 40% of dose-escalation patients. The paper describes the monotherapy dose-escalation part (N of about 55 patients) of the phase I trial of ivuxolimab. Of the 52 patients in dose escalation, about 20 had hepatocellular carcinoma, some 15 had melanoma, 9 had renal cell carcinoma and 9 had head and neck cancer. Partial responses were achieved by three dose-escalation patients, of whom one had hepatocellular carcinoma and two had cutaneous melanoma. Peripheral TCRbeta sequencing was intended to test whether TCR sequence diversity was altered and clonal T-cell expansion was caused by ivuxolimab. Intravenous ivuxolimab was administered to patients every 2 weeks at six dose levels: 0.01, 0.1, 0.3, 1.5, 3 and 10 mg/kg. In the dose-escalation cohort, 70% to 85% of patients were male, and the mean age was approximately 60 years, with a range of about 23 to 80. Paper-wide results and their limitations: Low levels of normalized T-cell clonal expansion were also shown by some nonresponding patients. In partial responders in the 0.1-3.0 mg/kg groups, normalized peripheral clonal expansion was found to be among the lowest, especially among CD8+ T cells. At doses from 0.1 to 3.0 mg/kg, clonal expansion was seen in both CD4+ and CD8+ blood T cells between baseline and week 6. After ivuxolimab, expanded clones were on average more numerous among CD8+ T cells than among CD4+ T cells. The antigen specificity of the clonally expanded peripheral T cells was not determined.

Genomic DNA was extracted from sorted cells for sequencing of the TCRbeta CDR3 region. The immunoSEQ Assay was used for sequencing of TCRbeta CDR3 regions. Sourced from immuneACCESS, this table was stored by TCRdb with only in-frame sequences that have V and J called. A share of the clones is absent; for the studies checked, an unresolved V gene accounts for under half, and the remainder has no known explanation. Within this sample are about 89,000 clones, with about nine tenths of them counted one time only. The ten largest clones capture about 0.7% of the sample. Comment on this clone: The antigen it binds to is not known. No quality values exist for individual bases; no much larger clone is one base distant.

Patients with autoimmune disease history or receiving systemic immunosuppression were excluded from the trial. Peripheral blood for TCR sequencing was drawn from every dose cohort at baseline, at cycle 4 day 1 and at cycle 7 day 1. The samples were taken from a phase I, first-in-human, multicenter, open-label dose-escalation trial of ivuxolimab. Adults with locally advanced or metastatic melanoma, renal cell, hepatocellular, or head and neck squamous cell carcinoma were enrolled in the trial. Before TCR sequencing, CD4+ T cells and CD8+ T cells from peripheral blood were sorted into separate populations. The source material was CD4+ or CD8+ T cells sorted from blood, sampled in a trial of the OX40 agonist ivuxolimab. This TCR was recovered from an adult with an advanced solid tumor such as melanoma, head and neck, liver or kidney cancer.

The nucleotide sequence reads TGTGCCTGGAGTTCACCCCAGCTCCTAGGGGCCAACGTCCTGACTTTC. The resulting protein is CAWSSPQLLGANVLTF. The rearranged chain carries TRBV30 and TRBJ2-6, with the D gene not confidently named. Reading the germline V gene (reference sequence) gives CDR1 GTSNPN and CDR2 SVGIG. The cysteine opens and the phenylalanine closes a CDR3 of 16 amino acids. Only the CDR3 DNA is retained, 48 bases long and in frame from the first base. V is cut by 2 bases and J by 4 bases, and the space between the germline ends is 15 bases. Here the CDR3 is joined to the reference TRBV30 and TRBJ2-6 genes, and the full variable domain is: SQTIHQWPATLVQPVGSPLSLECTVEGTSNPNLYWYRQAAGRGLQLLFYSVGIGQISSEVPQNLSASRPQDRQFILSSKKLLLSDSGFYLCAWSSPQLLGANVLTFGAGSRLTVL.